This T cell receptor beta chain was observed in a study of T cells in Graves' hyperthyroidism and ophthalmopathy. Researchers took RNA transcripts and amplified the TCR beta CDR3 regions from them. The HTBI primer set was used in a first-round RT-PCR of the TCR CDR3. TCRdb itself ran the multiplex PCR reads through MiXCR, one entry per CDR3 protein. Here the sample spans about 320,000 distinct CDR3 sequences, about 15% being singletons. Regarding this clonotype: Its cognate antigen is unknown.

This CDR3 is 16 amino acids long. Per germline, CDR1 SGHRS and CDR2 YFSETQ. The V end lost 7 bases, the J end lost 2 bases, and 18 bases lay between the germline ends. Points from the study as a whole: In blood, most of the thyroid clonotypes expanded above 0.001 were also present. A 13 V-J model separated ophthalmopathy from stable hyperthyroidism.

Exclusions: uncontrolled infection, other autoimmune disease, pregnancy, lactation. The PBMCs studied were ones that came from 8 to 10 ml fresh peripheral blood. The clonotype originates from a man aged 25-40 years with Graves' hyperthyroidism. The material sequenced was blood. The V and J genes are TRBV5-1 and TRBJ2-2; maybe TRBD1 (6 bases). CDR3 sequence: CASLESGTSNTGELFF. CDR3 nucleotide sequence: TGCGCCAGCCTTGAGTCAGGGACATCCAACACCGGGGAGCTGTTTTTT.